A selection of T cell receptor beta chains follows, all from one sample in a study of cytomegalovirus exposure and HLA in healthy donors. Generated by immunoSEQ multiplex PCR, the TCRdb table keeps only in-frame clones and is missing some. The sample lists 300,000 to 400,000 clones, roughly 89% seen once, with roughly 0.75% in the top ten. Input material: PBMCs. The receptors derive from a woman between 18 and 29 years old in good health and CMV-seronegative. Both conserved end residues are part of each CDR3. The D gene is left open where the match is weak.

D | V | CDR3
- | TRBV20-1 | CSALQGVTQYF
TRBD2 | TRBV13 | CASSLGTSGVWRQFF
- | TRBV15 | CATSRVRETQYF
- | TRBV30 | CAWTVNRNHGYTF
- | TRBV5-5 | CASSSQPSSYNSPLHF
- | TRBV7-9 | CASSLAGSGYEQYF
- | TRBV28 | CASSPDTVGYTF
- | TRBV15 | CATSNSDIYSNQPQHF
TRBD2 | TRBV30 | CAWSALAGETGELFF
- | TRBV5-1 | CASSLGPDGYTF
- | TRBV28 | CASSLTGSYEQYF
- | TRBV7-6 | CASSLKAGYYEQYF
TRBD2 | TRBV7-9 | CASSETSTGTDTQYF
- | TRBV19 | CASSIRIPTVGSNQPQHF
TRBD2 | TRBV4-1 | CASSQVAGGTETQYF
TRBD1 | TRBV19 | CATQDRHVDYEQYF
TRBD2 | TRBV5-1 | CASSLVGGAAKNIQYF
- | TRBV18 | CASSPRRGRVDSPLHF
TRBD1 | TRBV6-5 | CASSPGQGVRNEQFF
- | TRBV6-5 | CASSLDSYSNQPQHF
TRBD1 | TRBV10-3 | CAISDPAGGGYTF
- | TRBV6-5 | CASSLGQNTEAFF
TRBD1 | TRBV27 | CASSVGQGYYEQYF
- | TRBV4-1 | CASSEERVYGKGSGNTIYF
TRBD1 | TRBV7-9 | CASTPGGQVPDTQYF
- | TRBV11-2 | CASSLNTQVLGYTF
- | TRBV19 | CASALGQSTEAFF
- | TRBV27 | CASSLPGRVAFF
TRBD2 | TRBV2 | CAIGERGGTDTQYF
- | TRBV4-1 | CASSQEAGAFNQPQHF
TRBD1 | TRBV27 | CASSLGQGSNQPQHF
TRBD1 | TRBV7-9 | CASSSNRGSGANVLTF
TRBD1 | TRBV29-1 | CSGGTGTGEKLFF
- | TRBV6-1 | CASSDRFGGIGNTQYF
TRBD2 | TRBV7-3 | CASSLGLGQETQYF
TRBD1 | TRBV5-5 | CASSLKDRGNEQFF
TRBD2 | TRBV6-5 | CASSYSAGGVTDTQYF
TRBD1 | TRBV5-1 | CASRPGQGGNTEAFF
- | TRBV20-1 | CSALDYEAFF
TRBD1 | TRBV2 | CASSDGGTGMSTGELFF
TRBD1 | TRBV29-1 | CSVLRDRQETQYF
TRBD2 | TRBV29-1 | CSAKGLAHHEQYF
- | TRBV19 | CASSMSRRDEQYF
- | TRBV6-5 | CASSYSSSGELFF
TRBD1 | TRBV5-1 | CASSSTGDFNYGYTF